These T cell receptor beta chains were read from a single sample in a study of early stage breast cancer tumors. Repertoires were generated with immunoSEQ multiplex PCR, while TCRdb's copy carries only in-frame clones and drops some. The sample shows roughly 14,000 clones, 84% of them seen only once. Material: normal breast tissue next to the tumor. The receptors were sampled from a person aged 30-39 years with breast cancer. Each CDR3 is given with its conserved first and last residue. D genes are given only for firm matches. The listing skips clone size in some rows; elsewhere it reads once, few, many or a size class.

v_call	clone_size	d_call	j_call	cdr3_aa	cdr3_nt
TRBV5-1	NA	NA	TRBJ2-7	CASSLGGADRDEQYF	TGCGCCAGCAGCTTGGGGGGAGCCGATAGGGACGAGCAGTACTTC
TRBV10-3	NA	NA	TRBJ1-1	CAISDIQNTEAFF	TGTGCCATCAGTGATATCCAGAACACTGAAGCTTTCTTT
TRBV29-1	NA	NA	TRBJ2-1	CSYSLGTNEQFF	TGCAGCTACTCACTAGGAACGAATGAGCAGTTCTTC
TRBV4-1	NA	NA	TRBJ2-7	CASSYSATYEQYF	TGCGCCAGCAGTTACTCGGCTACCTACGAGCAGTACTTC
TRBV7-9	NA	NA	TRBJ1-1	CASIPLRSPTSNTEAFF	TGTGCCAGCATCCCTTTAAGGTCCCCAACCTCGAACACTGAAGCTTTCTTT
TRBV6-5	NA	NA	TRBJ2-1	CASSRQVPTYNEQFF	TGTGCCAGCAGTCGACAGGTTCCCACCTACAATGAGCAGTTCTTC
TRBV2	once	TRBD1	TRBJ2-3	CASSRRTGIVTDTQYF	TGTGCCAGCAGCCGACGGACAGGGATCGTGACAGATACGCAGTATTTT
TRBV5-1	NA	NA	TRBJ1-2	CASSLFRSEGVYGYTF	TGCGCCAGCAGCTTGTTCCGATCCGAGGGGGTCTATGGCTACACCTTC
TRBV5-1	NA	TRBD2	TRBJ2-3	CASSSDTYGDLLAGAGTDTQYF	TGCGCCAGCAGCTCCGACACGTACGGGGACCTTCTAGCGGGAGCGGGGACAGATACGCAGTATTTT
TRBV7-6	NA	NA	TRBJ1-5	CASSLRPIGTYSNQPQHF	TGTGCCAGCAGCTTACGGCCGATCGGGACCTATAGCAATCAGCCCCAGCATTTT
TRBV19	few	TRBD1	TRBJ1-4	CASSSGQGGNEKLFF	TGTGCCAGTAGTTCCGGACAGGGAGGGAATGAAAAACTGTTTTTT
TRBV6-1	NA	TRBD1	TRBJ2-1	CASSETGTGGNEQFF	TGTGCCAGCAGTGAAACCGGGACAGGGGGCAATGAGCAGTTCTTC
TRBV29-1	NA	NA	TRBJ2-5	CSVVAAGETQYF	TGCAGCGTTGTTGCAGCAGGGGAGACCCAGTACTTC
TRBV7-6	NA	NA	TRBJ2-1	CASSLAPWQGHNEQFF	TGTGCCAGCAGCTTAGCGCCGTGGCAGGGCCACAATGAGCAGTTCTTC
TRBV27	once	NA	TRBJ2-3	CASSPRTAGWLAHTDTQYF	TGTGCCAGCAGTCCCAGGACCGCCGGGTGGCTAGCTCATACAGATACGCAGTATTTT
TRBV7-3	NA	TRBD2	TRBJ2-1	CASSLASSGLNGEQFF	TGTGCCAGCAGCTTAGCCTCTAGCGGCCTTAACGGTGAGCAGTTCTTC
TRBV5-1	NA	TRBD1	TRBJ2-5	CASNLRTGDQETQYF	TGCGCCAGCAATCTAAGGACAGGGGATCAAGAGACCCAGTACTTC
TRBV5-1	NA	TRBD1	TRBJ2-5	CASSSGTAYQETQYF	TGCGCCAGCAGCTCCGGGACAGCTTATCAAGAGACCCAGTACTTC
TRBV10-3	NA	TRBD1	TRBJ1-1	CAINDRTGALGGTEAFF	TGTGCCATCAATGACCGGACAGGGGCCCTGGGGGGCACTGAAGCTTTCTTT
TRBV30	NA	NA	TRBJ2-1	CAWSLWSGLPYNEQFF	TGTGCCTGGAGTCTCTGGTCAGGTCTCCCCTACAATGAGCAGTTCTTC
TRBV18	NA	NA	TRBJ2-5	CASSLRRGVREETQYF	TGTGCCAGCTCTCTCCGGAGGGGAGTTAGGGAAGAGACCCAGTACTTC
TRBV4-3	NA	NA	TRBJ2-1	CASSQRTDHNEQFF	TGCGCCAGCAGCCAAAGGACCGATCACAATGAGCAGTTCTTC
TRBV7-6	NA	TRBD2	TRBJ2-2	CASSLGGRASGELFF	TGTGCCAGCAGCTTGGGCGGGAGGGCCTCCGGGGAGCTGTTTTTT
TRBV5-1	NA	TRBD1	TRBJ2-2	CASSWTGVDTGELFF	TGCGCCAGCAGCTGGACAGGGGTTGACACCGGGGAGCTGTTTTTT
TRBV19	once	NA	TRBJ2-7	CASSIDPRSYEQYF	TGTGCCAGTAGTATAGATCCAAGGAGCTACGAGCAGTACTTC
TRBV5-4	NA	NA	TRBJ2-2	CASSRAAGNTGELFF	TGTGCCAGCAGTAGGGCCGCGGGGAACACCGGGGAGCTGTTTTTT
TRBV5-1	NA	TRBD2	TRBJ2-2	CASSPWMTSDTGELFF	TGCGCCAGCAGCCCCTGGATGACTAGCGACACCGGGGAGCTGTTTTTT
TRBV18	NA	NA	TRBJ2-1	CASSSGTLLGNEQFF	TGTGCCAGCTCATCCGGGACCCTCTTGGGCAATGAGCAGTTCTTC
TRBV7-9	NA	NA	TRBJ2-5	CASSLAGTEETQYF	TGTGCCAGCAGCTTAGCCGGGACGGAAGAGACCCAGTACTTC
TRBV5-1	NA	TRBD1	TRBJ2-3	CASMFTGGEADTQYF	TGCGCCAGCATGTTTACAGGGGGCGAGGCAGATACGCAGTATTTT
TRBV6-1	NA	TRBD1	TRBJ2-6	CASSDRDRGRRSGANVLTF	TGTGCCAGCAGTGACCGGGACAGGGGGCGACGGTCTGGGGCCAACGTCCTGACTTTC
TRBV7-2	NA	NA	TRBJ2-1	CASSSADEQFF	TGTGCCAGCAGCTCAGCCGATGAGCAGTTCTTC
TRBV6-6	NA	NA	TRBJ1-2	CASSYDGYTF	TGTGCCAGCAGTTACGATGGCTACACCTTC
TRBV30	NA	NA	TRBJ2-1	CAWGTQGNEQFF	TGTGCCTGGGGGACCCAGGGCAATGAGCAGTTCTTC
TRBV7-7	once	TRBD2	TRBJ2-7	CASTWGGTYEQYF	TGTGCTAGCACCTGGGGGGGGACCTACGAGCAGTACTTC
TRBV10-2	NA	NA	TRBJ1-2	CASSHRDDYGYTF	TGCGCCAGCAGCCACAGGGATGACTATGGCTACACCTTC
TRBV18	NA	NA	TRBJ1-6	CASSQQGTSSYNSPLHF	TGTGCCAGCTCACAACAGGGCACGAGCTCCTATAATTCACCCCTCCACTTT
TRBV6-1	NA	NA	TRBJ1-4	CASSENLAGRIEKLFF	TGTGCCAGCAGTGAAAATCTAGCTGGGCGGATTGAAAAACTGTTTTTT
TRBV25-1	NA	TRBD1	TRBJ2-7	CASSTGVYEQYF	TGTGCCAGCAGTACAGGGGTCTACGAGCAGTACTTC
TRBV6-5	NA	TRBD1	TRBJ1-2	CASSPWTGRNYGYTF	TGTGCCAGCAGTCCCTGGACAGGACGTAACTATGGCTACACCTTC
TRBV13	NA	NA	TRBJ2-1	CASSFNEQFF	TGTGCCAGCAGCTTCAATGAGCAGTTCTTC
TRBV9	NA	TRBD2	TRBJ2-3	CASSVGSVGGRSTDTQYF	TGTGCCAGCAGCGTAGGGTCGGTGGGAGGGAGGAGCACAGATACGCAGTATTTT
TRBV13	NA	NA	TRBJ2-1	CASRGMNEQFF	TGTGCCAGCAGAGGGATGAATGAGCAGTTCTTC
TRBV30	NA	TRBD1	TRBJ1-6	CAWGTGRNSPLHF	TGTGCCTGGGGGACAGGGAGAAATTCACCCCTCCACTTT